This TCR beta chain was recovered during a study of blood T cell repertoires in COVID-19. Cohort placement rested on clinical history that participants reported themselves. The authors' processing: Scientists estimated how many nucleated cells there were by amplifying reference gene primers. Assay: immunoSEQ multiplex PCR; the TCRdb copy retains only in-frame clones and omits some. V, J and clone size were drawn from that table, and D and trimming were deduced from the DNA. The repertoire includes about 170,000 clones, more than 70% of them detected once, and approximately 4% sits in the top ten. V was clipped by 5 bases and J by 7 bases; unmatched bases: 7. Germline V gene sequence: CDR1 SGHVS, CDR2 FQNEAQ. This CDR3 contains 13 residues.

The source of this sequence is a woman aged 45-65 years in a cohort exposed to, infected with or recovered from COVID-19 (not recorded which). This rearrangement joins TRBV7-8 to TRBJ1-1; 7 bases align to TRBD1. Sequenced: PBMCs or T cells enriched from blood (not recorded which). Here the CDR3 reads CASSPVRGLEAFF. CDR3 DNA: TGTGCCAGCAGCCCTGTGAGGGGGCTTGAAGCTTTCTTT.